This TCR beta chain is drawn from a study of regulatory T cells in long-lasting Graves disease. This clonotype was recorded many times. The time point denotes: newly diagnosed GD, antithyroid drugs for less than 3 months. Construction of the TCR library relied on RNA isolated from PBMCs. The authors built TCR beta libraries using iRepertoire HTBI primers and Arm-PCR of CDR3 regions. Using its own MiXCR run on the multiplex PCR reads, TCRdb lists one record per CDR3 protein. The sample includes about 360,000 distinct CDR3 sequences, about a sixth of them seen just once. The CDR3 extends over 14 amino acids. In germline, CDR1 is LGHDT, CDR2 YNNKEL (reference sequence). Trimming shortened V by 1 base and J by 3 bases, and 9 bases separated the two germline ends. These sequences were also reported in another study, on T cells in Graves' hyperthyroidism and ophthalmopathy.

The V and J genes are TRBV3-1 and TRBJ1-1; weak D call: TRBD1 (5 bases). The receptor comes from a woman aged 18-35 years with Graves disease. The sequenced sample was peripheral blood mononuclear cells (PBMCs), obtained at new diagnosis, from a patient treated with antithyroid drugs. The CDR3 DNA is TGTGCCAGCAGCCAAGTTTCGGGGCACACTGAAGCTTTCTTT. Its translation: CASSQVSGHTEAFF.